This TCR beta chain came from a study of blood T cell repertoires in COVID-19 (dated by TCRdb to about 2020). About the investigation overall: Samples covering the acute and convalescent phases of COVID-19 were provided by collaborators in the United States, Italy and Spain. Where available, HLA class I and class II types were taken from metadata supplied by the sample provider and were not determined by assay-based typing. A de-identified subject ID, COVID-19 status, age in years and sex were almost always included in the sample metadata. The repertoires were released in a freely available public database meant as a resource for research on the immune response to SARS-CoV-2. The material from the prospective study consisted of cDNA or gDNA derived from T cells, B-cell-depleted T cells, or PBMCs. Samples came from the ongoing ImmuneRACE study (first 160 participants) plus 1,254 subjects from 6 global collaborators. Deeply sampled blood TCRbeta repertoires from subjects exposed to, actively infected with, or recovered from COVID-19 were included in the dataset.

TCRbeta CDR3 regions were amplified from genomic DNA using the immunoSEQ Assay, a bias-controlled multiplex PCR. The paper's data handling went like this. Nucleated cell counts per sample were estimated from amplification of reference gene primers within the assay. To quantify the absolute abundance of each unique TCRbeta CDR3 rearrangement, sequence reads were collapsed and filtered. For each sample, productive Simpson clonality was calculated as the square root of Simpson's diversity index over productive rearrangements. TCRdb stores this immuneACCESS table with in-frame sequences only. Part of the clones is absent; in the studies checked, under half of the shortfall reflects unresolved V genes, and no reason is known for the rest. V and J calls and clone size are those listed in that table; D and trimming were worked out from the DNA. A total of 180,000 or so clones appear in this sample, 80% to 90% of them only once. Roughly 8.6% of the sample rests with the top ten.

As for this clone: It has no known antigen specificity. The sample holds no much larger clone one base away, and base qualities are not on file.

Each collaborating institution followed its own protocols to collect whole blood in K2EDTA tubes. For TCRbeta analysis, collaborators shipped samples in one of three forms: frozen whole blood, isolated PBMCs, or DNA extracted from either of those sample types. Points the paper makes about the study in general: Clinical and demographic metadata were provided uncurated, with the amount varying by source and participant.

The germline V gene encodes CDR1 LGHNA and CDR2 YNFKEQ. The CDR3 covers 17 residues, taking in both the cysteine and the phenylalanine. The only DNA kept is the CDR3, 51 bases in frame from the first base. The junction carries 24 bases between V and J, which are trimmed by 5 bases and 6 bases respectively. Sequencing input: peripheral blood. Rearrangement joined TRBV4-2 to TRBJ2-3; the D gene is possibly TRBD1, with 6 bases matching. This TCR came from a man aged 60-69 years with acute or convalescent COVID-19. CDR3 region: CASSIRAGEYSIDTQYF. In nucleotides, the sequence is TGTGCCAGCAGCATCCGCGCAGGGGAATATAGCATTGATACGCAGTATTTT.